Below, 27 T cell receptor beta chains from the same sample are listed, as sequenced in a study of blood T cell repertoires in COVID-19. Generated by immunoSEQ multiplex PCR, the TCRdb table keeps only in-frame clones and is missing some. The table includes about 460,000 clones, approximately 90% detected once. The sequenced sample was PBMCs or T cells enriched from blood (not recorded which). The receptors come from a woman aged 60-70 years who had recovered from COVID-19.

CDR3 nucleotide sequence: TGTGCCAGCAGCCCCAAACCTAGGGGGCAGTTATTTACCTACGAGCAGTACGTC. Translating gives CASSPKPRGQLFTYEQYV. This chain uses TRBV12-1 with TRBJ2-7; the D segment call TRBD1 is taken from the table without a DNA check. TRBV12-1 is tagged as a pseudogene. There are 18 residues in the CDR3.

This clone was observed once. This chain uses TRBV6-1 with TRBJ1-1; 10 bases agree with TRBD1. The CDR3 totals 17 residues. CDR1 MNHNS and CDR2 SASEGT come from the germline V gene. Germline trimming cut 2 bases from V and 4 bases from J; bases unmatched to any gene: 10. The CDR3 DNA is TGTGCCAGCAGTGAATCCCGACAGGGGGCTCTGGGCACTGAAGCTTTCTTT. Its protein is CASSESRQGALGTEAFF.

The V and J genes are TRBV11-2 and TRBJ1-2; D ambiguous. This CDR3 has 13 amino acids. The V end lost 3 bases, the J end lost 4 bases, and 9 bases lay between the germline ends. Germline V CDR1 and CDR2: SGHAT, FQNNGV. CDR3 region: CASSFAGSYGYTF. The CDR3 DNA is TGTGCCAGCAGCTTCGCGGGGAGCTATGGCTACACCTTC.

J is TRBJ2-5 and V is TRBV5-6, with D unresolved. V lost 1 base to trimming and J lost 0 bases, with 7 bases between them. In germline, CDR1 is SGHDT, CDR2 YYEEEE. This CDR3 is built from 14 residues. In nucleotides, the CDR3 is TGTGCCAGCAGCTTGAACGGTAACCAAGAGACCCAGTACTTC. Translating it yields CASSLNGNQETQYF.

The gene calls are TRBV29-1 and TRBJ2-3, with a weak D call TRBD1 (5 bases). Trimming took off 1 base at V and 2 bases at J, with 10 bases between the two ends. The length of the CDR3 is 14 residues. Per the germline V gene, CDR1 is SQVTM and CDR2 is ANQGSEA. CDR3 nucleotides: TGCAGCGTTGAAGGGGGCAGGAACACAGATACGCAGTATTTT. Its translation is CSVEGGRNTDTQYF.

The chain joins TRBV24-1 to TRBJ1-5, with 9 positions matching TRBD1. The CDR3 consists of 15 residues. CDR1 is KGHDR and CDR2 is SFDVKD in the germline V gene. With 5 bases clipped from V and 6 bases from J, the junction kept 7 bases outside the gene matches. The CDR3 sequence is CATSGEQGARQPQHF. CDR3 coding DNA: TGTGCCACCAGTGGGGAACAGGGGGCTCGTCAGCCCCAGCATTTT.

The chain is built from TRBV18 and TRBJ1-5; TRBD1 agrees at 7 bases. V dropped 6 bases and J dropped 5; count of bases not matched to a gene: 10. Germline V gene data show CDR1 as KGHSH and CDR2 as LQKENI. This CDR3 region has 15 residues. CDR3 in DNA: TGTGCCAGCTCCGAAAGGGGACAGACCCATCAGCCCCAGCATTTT. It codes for CASSERGQTHQPQHF.

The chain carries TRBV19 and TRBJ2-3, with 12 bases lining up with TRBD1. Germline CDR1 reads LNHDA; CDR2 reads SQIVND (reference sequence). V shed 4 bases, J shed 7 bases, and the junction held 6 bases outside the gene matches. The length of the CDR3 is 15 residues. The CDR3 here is CASSTGTGGGNTQYF. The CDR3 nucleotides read TGTGCCAGTAGTACCGGGACAGGGGGCGGGAATACGCAGTATTTT.

CDR3 DNA: TGTGCCAGCAGTGAAGCACTCTTTGCAACTAATGAAAAACTGTTTTTT. Protein sequence: CASSEALFATNEKLFF. This rearrangement joins TRBV6-1 to TRBJ1-4; D not certain. The CDR3 has 16 residues. Germline V gene data show CDR1 as MNHNS and CDR2 as SASEGT. With 0 bases removed from V and 0 bases from J, the gap between germline ends came to 8 bases.

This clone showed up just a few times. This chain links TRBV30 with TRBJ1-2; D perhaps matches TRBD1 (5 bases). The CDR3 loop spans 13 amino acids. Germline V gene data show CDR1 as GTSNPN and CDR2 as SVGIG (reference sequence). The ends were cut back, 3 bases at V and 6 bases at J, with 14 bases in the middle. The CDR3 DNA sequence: TGTGCCTGGAGCCGGGTGGGGCGGCATGGCTACACCTTC. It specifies CAWSRVGRHGYTF. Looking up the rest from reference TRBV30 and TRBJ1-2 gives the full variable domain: SQTIHQWPATLVQPVGSPLSLECTVEGTSNPNLYWYRQAAGRGLQLLFYSVGIGQISSEVPQNLSASRPQDRQFILSSKKLLLSDSGFYLCAWSRVGRHGYTFGSGTRLTVV.

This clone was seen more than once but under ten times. The CDR3 sequence: CASSDPGTGGNEQFF. The CDR3, as DNA: TGCGCCAGCAGTGATCCCGGGACGGGGGGGAATGAGCAGTTCTTC. V is TRBV10-1 and J is TRBJ2-1; 8 bases line up with TRBD2. CDR3 size: 15 residues. Germline V CDR1 and CDR2: WNHNN, SYGVQD (reference sequence). Germline trimming cut 3 bases from V and 7 bases from J; bases unmatched to any gene: 8.

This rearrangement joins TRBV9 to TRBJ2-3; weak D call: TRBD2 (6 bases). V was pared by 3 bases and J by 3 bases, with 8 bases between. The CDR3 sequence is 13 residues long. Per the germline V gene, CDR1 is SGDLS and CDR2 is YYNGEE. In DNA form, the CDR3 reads TGTGCCAGCAGCGCCGGAGGGACAGATACGCAGTATTTT. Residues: CASSAGGTDTQYF. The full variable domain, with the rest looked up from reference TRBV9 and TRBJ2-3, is DSGVTQTPKHLITATGQRVTLRCSPRSGDLSVYWYQQSLDQGLQFLIQYYNGEERAKGNILERFSAQQFPDLHSELNLSSLELGDSALYFCASSAGGTDTQYFGPGTRLTVL.

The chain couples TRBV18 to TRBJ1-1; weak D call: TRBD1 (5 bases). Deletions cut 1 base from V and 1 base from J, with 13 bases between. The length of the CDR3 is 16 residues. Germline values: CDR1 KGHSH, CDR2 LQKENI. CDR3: CASSPRGGTSNTEAFF. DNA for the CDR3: TGTGCCAGCTCACCACGGGGGGGTACTTCGAACACTGAAGCTTTCTTT.

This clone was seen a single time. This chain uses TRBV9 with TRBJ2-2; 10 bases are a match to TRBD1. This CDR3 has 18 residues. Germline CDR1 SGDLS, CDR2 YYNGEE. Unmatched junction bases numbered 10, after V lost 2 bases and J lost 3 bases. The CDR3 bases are TGTGCCAGCAGCGTTGGAGACAGGGGGCTCATGGACACCGGGGAGCTGTTTTTT. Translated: CASSVGDRGLMDTGELFF.

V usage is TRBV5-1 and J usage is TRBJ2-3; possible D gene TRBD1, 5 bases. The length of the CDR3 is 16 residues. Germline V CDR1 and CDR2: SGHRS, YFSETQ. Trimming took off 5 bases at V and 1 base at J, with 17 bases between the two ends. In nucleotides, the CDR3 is TGCGCCAGCAGTCCGAGGCCCCAGGGCGGCACAGATACGCAGTATTTT. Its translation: CASSPRPQGGTDTQYF.

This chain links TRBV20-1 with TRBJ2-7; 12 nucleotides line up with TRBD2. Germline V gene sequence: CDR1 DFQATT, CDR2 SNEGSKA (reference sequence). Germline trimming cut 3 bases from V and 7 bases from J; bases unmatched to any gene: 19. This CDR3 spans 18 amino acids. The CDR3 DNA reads TGCAGTGCTAGTTTTGCCGAGGCTAGCGGGGGGGCCTTGGGTGAGCAGTACTTC. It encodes CSASFAEASGGALGEQYF.

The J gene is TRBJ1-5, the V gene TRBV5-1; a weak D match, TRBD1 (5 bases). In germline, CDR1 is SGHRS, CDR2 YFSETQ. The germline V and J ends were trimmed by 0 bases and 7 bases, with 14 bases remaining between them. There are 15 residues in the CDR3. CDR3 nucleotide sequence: TGCGCCAGCAGCTTGGGTGACAGCAATCACCAGCCCCAGCATTTT. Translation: CASSLGDSNHQPQHF. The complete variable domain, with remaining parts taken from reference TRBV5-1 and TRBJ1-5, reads KAGVTQTPRYLIKTRGQQVTLSCSPISGHRSVSWYQQTPGQGLQFLFEYFSETQRNKGNFPGRFSGRQFSNSRSEMNVSTLELGDSALYLCASSLGDSNHQPQHFGDGTRLSIL.

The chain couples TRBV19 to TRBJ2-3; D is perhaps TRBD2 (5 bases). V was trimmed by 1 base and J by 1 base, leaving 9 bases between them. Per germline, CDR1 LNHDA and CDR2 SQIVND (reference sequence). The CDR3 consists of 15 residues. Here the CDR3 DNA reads TGTGCCAGTAGTATAGTCCCCGGGGGCACAGATACGCAGTATTTT. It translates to CASSIVPGGTDTQYF.

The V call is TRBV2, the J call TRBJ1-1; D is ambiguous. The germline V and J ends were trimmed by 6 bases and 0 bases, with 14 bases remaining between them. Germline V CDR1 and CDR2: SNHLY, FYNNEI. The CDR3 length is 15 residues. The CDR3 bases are TGTGCCAGCAGCCGGGAAGGAGGAATGAACACTGAAGCTTTCTTT. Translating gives CASSREGGMNTEAFF.

This chain's CDR3 is CASSSDPTGLGNQPQHF. In nucleotides, the CDR3 is TGTGCCAGCAGTTCCGACCCGACAGGGCTCGGCAATCAGCCCCAGCATTTT. The chain carries TRBV27 and TRBJ1-5, with 7 bases fitting TRBD1. Trimming cost V 4 bases and J 2 bases; bases outside gene matches: 11. Per the germline V gene, CDR1 is MNHEY and CDR2 is SMNVEV (reference sequence). The CDR3 totals 17 residues.

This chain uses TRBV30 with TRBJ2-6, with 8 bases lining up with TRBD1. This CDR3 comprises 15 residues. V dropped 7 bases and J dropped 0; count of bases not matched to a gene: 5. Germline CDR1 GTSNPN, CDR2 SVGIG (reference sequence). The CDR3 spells CASDRVGSGANVLTF. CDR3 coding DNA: TGTGCCTCGGACAGGGTGGGCTCTGGGGCCAACGTCCTGACTTTC.

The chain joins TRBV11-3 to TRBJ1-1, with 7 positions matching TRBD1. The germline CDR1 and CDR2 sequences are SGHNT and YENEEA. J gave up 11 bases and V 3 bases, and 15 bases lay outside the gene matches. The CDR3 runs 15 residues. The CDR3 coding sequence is TGTGCCAGCAGCTTTCTAGGGACAGCAGCAGGAAGGGCTTTCTTT. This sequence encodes CASSFLGTAAGRAFF.

CDR3 protein: CASSHSIPSGGALRYEQYF. CDR3 DNA sequence: TGCGCCAGCAGCCACTCCATCCCTAGCGGGGGGGCTCTGCGGTACGAGCAGTACTTC. The rearrangement links TRBV5-1 to TRBJ2-7; 12 nucleotides agree with TRBD2. CDR1 is SGHRS, CDR2 YFSETQ, per germline. The J segment lost 4 bases and the V segment lost 4 bases, leaving 18 bases of the junction unmatched. CDR3 length: 19 residues. The full variable domain, rest sourced from reference TRBV5-1 and TRBJ2-7, is KAGVTQTPRYLIKTRGQQVTLSCSPISGHRSVSWYQQTPGQGLQFLFEYFSETQRNKGNFPGRFSGRQFSNSRSEMNVSTLELGDSALYLCASSHSIPSGGALRYEQYFGPGTRLTVT.

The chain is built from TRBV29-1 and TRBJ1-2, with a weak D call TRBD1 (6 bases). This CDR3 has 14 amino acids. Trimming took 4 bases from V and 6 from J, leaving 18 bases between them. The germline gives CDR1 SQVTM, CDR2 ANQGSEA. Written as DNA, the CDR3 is TGCAGCGTTGGCCTATTAATGGGGGCAGATGGCTACACCTTC. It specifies CSVGLLMGADGYTF.

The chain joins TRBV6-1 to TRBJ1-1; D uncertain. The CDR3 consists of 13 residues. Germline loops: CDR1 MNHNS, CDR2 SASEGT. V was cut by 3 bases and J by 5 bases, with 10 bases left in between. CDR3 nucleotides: TGTGCCAGCAGTGATCCTGGTCAGACTGAAGCTTTCTTT. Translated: CASSDPGQTEAFF.

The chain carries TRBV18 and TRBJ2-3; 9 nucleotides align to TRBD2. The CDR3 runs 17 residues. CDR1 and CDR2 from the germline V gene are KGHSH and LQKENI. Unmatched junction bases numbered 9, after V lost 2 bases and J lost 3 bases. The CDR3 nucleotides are TGTGCCAGCTCACCATTGCGGCTAGCGGGGCCTACAGATACGCAGTATTTT. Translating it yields CASSPLRLAGPTDTQYF.

The CDR3 nucleotides read TGTGCCAGCTCACCAGGACAGCTTGAAGCTTTCTTT. Protein sequence: CASSPGQLEAFF. The genes are TRBV18 and TRBJ1-1; a possible D gene is TRBD1 (6 bases). The CDR3 runs 12 residues. Germline V gene sequence: CDR1 KGHSH, CDR2 LQKENI. Trimming shortened V by 2 bases and J by 7 bases, and 8 bases separated the two germline ends.